This T cell receptor (beta chain) was documented in a study of human T cells and chemical hapten exposure. Study-level background: Slight differences in pooled library volume were the main source of varying TCR yields across samples.

Overall study findings and caveats: TCRs above 1 in 1000 frequency stayed constant with DPC sensitization.

Time point indicated: healthy volunteer bleed at 2 weeks. The study extracted total RNA from unfractionated whole blood. Germline trimming cut 4 bases from V and 6 bases from J; bases unmatched to any gene: 16. CDR3 length: 16 amino acids. Germline values: CDR1 DFQATT, CDR2 SNEGSKA (reference sequence). This clonotype came up many times. Antigen specificity is unknown. Individual cDNA molecules each carried unique molecular identifiers attached by the library. Authors' processing steps: A typical sample had roughly 96,000 TCRs, with about 23,224 to 750,000 overall. Via MiXCR, TCRdb re-called the RACE reads, giving one row per CDR3 protein. For this entry, the V and J calls and clone size follow TCRdb and not the study's own pipeline. The data hold tens of thousands of distinct CDR3 sequences, with approximately 4.7% observed a single time.

Input material: whole blood. The sequence derives from a female donor in good health. Some clones in this sample may be carry-over from other donors' samples. The chain recombines TRBV20-1 with TRBJ1-2; 8 nucleotides agree with TRBD1. The CDR3 coding sequence is TGCAGTGCTAACACGGGCAGGGGGCAAGGAGGAGATGGCTACACCTTC. It translates to CSANTGRGQGGDGYTF.